These 31 T cell receptor beta chains came from one sample sequenced in a study of shared clonotypes between healthy human individuals. Profiling relied on immunoSEQ multiplex PCR, and the TCRdb table lists in-frame clones only, not all of them. The sample holds about 710,000 clones, 55% to 80% seen once. Sample: memory CD4+ T cells sorted from blood. Subset reported: CD45RA-negative fraction. The receptors stem from a woman younger than 45 in good health.

The chain uses TRBV5-1 and TRBJ2-7; D is possibly TRBD1 (6 bases). The ends were cut back, 4 bases at V and 1 base at J, with 15 bases in the middle. The CDR3 contains 15 residues. Germline-derived CDR1 and CDR2 are SGHRS and YFSETQ. CDR3 bases: TGCGCCAGCAGCCAGGGGACATTCTTGTCCTACGAGCAGTACTTC. As protein: CASSQGTFLSYEQYF.

This clone was recorded once. The chain links TRBV27 to TRBJ2-2; D is perhaps TRBD2 (6 bases). This CDR3 comprises 16 residues. V was clipped by 7 bases and J by 2 bases, with 17 bases between them. Germline V gives CDR1 MNHEY, CDR2 SMNVEV (reference sequence). CDR3 sequence reads: CASTKMAGTNTGELFF. CDR3 nucleotides: TGTGCCAGCACCAAAATGGCGGGGACCAACACCGGGGAGCTGTTTTTT.

The gene calls are TRBV4-1 and TRBJ2-6; possibly TRBD1 for D (5 bases). This CDR3 region has 18 residues. The V end was cut by 1 base, the J end by 2 bases, with 15 bases between. Germline CDR1 and CDR2: MGHRA and YSYEKL. CDR3: CASSQVLSIGAGANVLTF. The CDR3 DNA reads TGCGCCAGCAGCCAAGTCCTCTCGATAGGGGCTGGGGCCAACGTCCTGACTTTC.

Concerning this clone: Additional DNA sequences in this sample encode the identical CDR3. The V and J genes are TRBV19 and TRBJ1-1; no definite D call. Trimming pared 1 base from V and 4 bases from J, leaving 10 bases between. CDR3 size: 14 residues. The germline V gene encodes CDR1 LNHDA and CDR2 SQIVND (reference sequence). The CDR3 spells CASSIVPRSTEAFF. In nucleotides, the CDR3 is TGTGCCAGTAGTATAGTCCCCAGGAGCACTGAAGCTTTCTTT.

This clone showed up many times. The chain employs TRBV27 and TRBJ1-4; D remains ambiguous. Trimming removed 11 bases from V and 12 bases from J, with 19 bases in between. The CDR3 length is 12 residues. Germline values: CDR1 MNHEY, CDR2 SMNVEV (reference sequence). The CDR3 nucleotides read TGTGCCTGTCGGACGTCGAATGGGGAACTGTTTTTT. Translated: CACRTSNGELFF.

The chain is built from TRBV25-1 and TRBJ2-7, with D hard to call. The germline CDR1 and CDR2 sequences are MGHDK and SYGVNS. CDR3 length: 15 residues. Trimming removed 1 base from V and 1 base from J, with 11 bases in between. The CDR3 spells CASSESQSDSYEQYF. The CDR3 coding sequence is TGTGCCAGCAGTGAATCACAGTCGGATTCCTACGAGCAGTACTTC.

Concerning this clone: The same CDR3 arises from other DNA sequences in this sample as well. The chain has TRBV19 and TRBJ1-5, with a possible D match to TRBD1 (5 bases). Trimming left V 5 bases short and J 7 bases short, with 12 bases between. The CDR3 is 13 residues long. In germline, CDR1 is LNHDA, CDR2 SQIVND (reference sequence). The CDR3 region has the DNA TGTGCCAGTAGTCCAGGGTTGGAGCAGCCCCAGCATTTT. Its translation is CASSPGLEQPQHF. The whole variable domain, filled in from reference TRBV19 and TRBJ1-5, reads DGGITQSPKYLFRKEGQNVTLSCEQNLNHDAMYWYRQDPGQGLRLIYYSQIVNDFQKGDIAEGYSVSREKKESFPLTVTSAQKNPTAFYLCASSPGLEQPQHFGDGTRLSIL.

As regards this clone: This may stem from a read error, because a much larger clone lies one nucleotide away. The chain is built from TRBV9 and TRBJ1-3; 8 bases are shared with TRBD1. CDR3 length equals 14 residues. CDR1 and CDR2 (germline): SGDLS, YYNGEE. Trimming cost V 4 bases and J 2 bases; bases outside gene matches: 2. CDR3 in amino acids: CASSPQGAGNTIYF. DNA for the CDR3: TGTGCCAGCAGCCCACAGGGGGCTGGAAACACCATATATTTT.

The chain has TRBV5-1 and TRBJ2-7; TRBD1 aligns across 9 bases. Germline-derived CDR1 and CDR2 are SGHRS and YFSETQ. Germline trimming cut 7 bases from V and 4 bases from J; bases unmatched to any gene: 9. The CDR3 length is 14 residues. CDR3 protein: CASASTGGAYEQYF. For the CDR3, the DNA is TGCGCCAGCGCCTCGACAGGGGGAGCGTACGAGCAGTACTTC.

The chain uses TRBV10-1 and TRBJ1-2, with D tentatively TRBD1 (5 bases). The V gene lost 3 bases and the J gene lost 4 bases, with 12 bases spanning the gap. Germline V gene sequence: CDR1 WNHNN, CDR2 SYGVQD (reference sequence). This CDR3 is 14 amino acids long. CDR3 in amino acids: CASSDSRGPYGYTF. CDR3 DNA sequence: TGCGCCAGCAGTGATTCACGGGGACCCTATGGCTACACCTTC.

This chain joins TRBV23-1 and TRBJ2-7; D remains ambiguous. TRBV23-1 qualifies as an ORF whose function is uncertain. This CDR3 comprises 15 residues. Between the trimmed V and J ends, which lost 2 bases and 1 base, there was a span of 12 bases. In DNA, the CDR3 is TGCGCCAGCAGTCAAGGGCCAGGTGCTTCCTACGAGCAGTACTTC. It encodes CASSQGPGASYEQYF.

The V call is TRBV11-2, the J call TRBJ2-3, with a possible D match to TRBD1 (6 bases). The germline V gene encodes CDR1 SGHAT and CDR2 FQNNGV. V was trimmed by 3 bases and J by 3 bases, leaving 13 bases between them. CDR3 length equals 15 residues. The CDR3 region has the DNA TGTGCCAGCAGCTTTGGTTGGGGGCCGACAGATACGCAGTATTTT. Its translation is CASSFGWGPTDTQYF. Complete variable domain (other parts from reference TRBV11-2 and TRBJ2-3): EAGVAQSPRYKIIEKRQSVAFWCNPISGHATLYWYQQILGQGPKLLIQFQNNGVVDDSQLPKDRFSAERLKGVDSTLKIQPAKLEDSAVYLCASSFGWGPTDTQYFGPGTRLTVL.

The chain carries TRBV11-2 and TRBJ2-7, with TRBD1 matching over 9 bases. Germline V gives CDR1 SGHAT, CDR2 FQNNGV. With V trimmed by 4 bases and J by 8 bases, 12 bases remained unmatched. The length of the CDR3 is 15 residues. This CDR3 is CASSSYAGQGTKQYF. CDR3 coding DNA: TGTGCCAGCAGCTCTTACGCAGGACAGGGGACTAAGCAGTACTTC.

The chain joins TRBV27 to TRBJ1-5, with D possibly matching TRBD1 (5 bases). This CDR3 contains 14 residues. Germline V lookup: CDR1 MNHEY, CDR2 SMNVEV (reference sequence). Trimming pared 6 bases from V and 6 bases from J, leaving 15 bases between. The CDR3 nucleotides read TGTGCCAGCAGGGTCTGGCAGGGTGGTCAGCCCCAGCATTTT. Translating gives CASRVWQGGQPQHF.

V and J are TRBV5-1 and TRBJ2-7; TRBD2 matches at 13 bases. CDR3 length: 18 amino acids. CDR1 is SGHRS, CDR2 YFSETQ, per germline. Unmatched junction bases numbered 10, after V lost 4 bases and J lost 0 bases. The CDR3 loop reads CASSARMTSGRSSYEQYF. The CDR3 nucleotides read TGCGCCAGCAGCGCCCGAATGACTAGCGGGAGGAGCTCCTACGAGCAGTACTTC.

The table lists this clone with a few counts. The CDR3 region has the DNA TGTGCCAGCAAATTGACTGTTGAAAAGACCCAGTACTTC. As protein: CASKLTVEKTQYF. The chain couples TRBV7-8 to TRBJ2-5; D unclear. From germline, CDR1 is SGHVS and CDR2 FQNEAQ. Trimming pared 7 bases from V and 6 bases from J, leaving 15 bases between. The length of the CDR3 is 13 residues.

The gene calls are TRBV28 and TRBJ2-1; D ambiguous. The CDR3 has 13 amino acids. Trimming removed 5 bases from V and 5 bases from J, with 10 bases in between. Per germline, CDR1 MDHEN and CDR2 SYDVKM. The CDR3 spells CASSQNRHNEQFF. CDR3 bases: TGTGCCAGCAGTCAAAACCGGCACAATGAGCAGTTCTTC.

The chain employs TRBV29-1 and TRBJ2-5, with D possibly matching TRBD1 (6 bases). The CDR3 runs 12 residues. Trimming shortened V by 7 bases and J by 2 bases, and 11 bases separated the two germline ends. From germline, CDR1 is SQVTM and CDR2 ANQGSEA. This chain's CDR3 is CSAGQIQETQYF. In nucleotides, the CDR3 is TGCAGCGCAGGACAGATTCAAGAGACCCAGTACTTC. Full variable domain (rest looked up from reference TRBV29-1 and TRBJ2-5): SAVISQKPSRDICQRGTSLTIQCQVDSQVTMMFWYRQQPGQSLTLIATANQGSEATYESGFVIDKFPISRPNLTFSTLTVSNMSPEDSSIYLCSAGQIQETQYFGPGTRLLVL.

This rearrangement joins TRBV5-1 to TRBJ2-7; D remains ambiguous. CDR1 and CDR2 from the germline V gene are SGHRS and YFSETQ. The V end was cut by 0 bases, the J end by 3 bases, with 13 bases between. The CDR3 is made up of 15 amino acids. Here the CDR3 DNA reads TGCGCCAGCAGCTTGGCCGAAACAGCGATCTACGAGCAGTACTTC. Its translation: CASSLAETAIYEQYF.

The V call is TRBV2, the J call TRBJ2-2, with D uncertain. The CDR3 runs 14 residues. In germline, CDR1 is SNHLY, CDR2 FYNNEI. With 6 bases removed from V and 2 bases from J, the gap between germline ends came to 10 bases. The CDR3 protein is CASRPNTNTGELFF. CDR3 in DNA: TGTGCCAGCAGACCCAACACTAACACCGGGGAGCTGTTTTTT.

The V and J genes are TRBV5-1 and TRBJ2-1; TRBD1 matches at 8 bases. Per germline, CDR1 SGHRS and CDR2 YFSETQ. The CDR3 is 14 residues long. The trim removed 0 bases at V and 9 bases at J, leaving 5 bases unmatched. CDR3 DNA: TGCGCCAGCAGCTTGGGACAGGGGACCGGTGAGCAGTTCTTC. Protein product: CASSLGQGTGEQFF.

This chain uses TRBV29-1 with TRBJ2-7, with D unresolved. This CDR3 is 14 amino acids long. Germline CDR1 SQVTM, CDR2 ANQGSEA. Trimming removed 6 bases at V and 0 bases at J, with 15 bases between. The CDR3 DNA is TGCAGCGTCTCCAACCGGGCCTACTCCTACGAGCAGTACTTC. This encodes CSVSNRAYSYEQYF.

V gene TRBV11-1 combines with J gene TRBJ1-1; no clear D. Per the germline V gene, CDR1 is SGHAT and CDR2 is FQDESV (reference sequence). The V gene lost 3 bases and the J gene lost 0 bases, with 8 bases spanning the gap. This CDR3 is 14 amino acids long. The CDR3 reads CASSLAGMNTEAFF. CDR3 nucleotide sequence: TGTGCCAGCAGCTTGGCTGGAATGAACACTGAAGCTTTCTTT.

This clone was seen just once. This chain uses TRBV28 with TRBJ2-1; 7 nucleotides match TRBD1. This CDR3 is built from 15 residues. With V trimmed by 5 bases and J by 3 bases, 7 bases remained unmatched. The germline CDR1 and CDR2 sequences are MDHEN and SYDVKM. CDR3 amino acids: CASSPETGNYNEQFF. The CDR3 DNA reads as TGTGCCAGCAGTCCAGAGACAGGGAACTACAATGAGCAGTTCTTC.

The V call is TRBV5-1, the J call TRBJ2-1, with D possibly being TRBD2 (6 bases). Germline V gene data show CDR1 as SGHRS and CDR2 as YFSETQ. Trimming removed 3 bases at V and 0 bases at J, with 16 bases between. The CDR3 runs 17 residues. CDR3 in amino acids: CASSSHRDFSSYNEQFF. The CDR3 nucleotides read TGCGCCAGCAGCTCACACCGGGACTTTAGCTCCTACAATGAGCAGTTCTTC.

This clone was detected many times. V and J are TRBV5-1 and TRBJ2-1; 12 bases are shared with TRBD2. Germline lookup yields CDR1 SGHRS and CDR2 YFSETQ. This CDR3 contains 18 residues. J gave up 6 bases and V 2 bases, and 12 bases lay outside the gene matches. CDR3 protein: CASSFSPGLAGAPNEQFF. CDR3 coding DNA: TGCGCCAGCAGCTTTTCCCCGGGACTAGCGGGTGCCCCCAATGAGCAGTTCTTC.

This chain connects TRBV5-1 to TRBJ2-3; the D gene could be TRBD1 or TRBD2 (6 bases each). CDR3 length: 14 amino acids. The germline V and J ends were trimmed by 5 bases and 2 bases, with 12 bases remaining between them. Germline CDR1 is SGHRS and CDR2 is YFSETQ. CDR3 protein: CASRGGPSTDTQYF. In DNA form, the CDR3 reads TGCGCCAGCAGAGGGGGGCCATCCACAGATACGCAGTATTTT.

The chain joins TRBV30 to TRBJ2-5; 7 bases match TRBD2. Germline CDR1 and CDR2: GTSNPN and SVGIG (reference sequence). This CDR3 contains 15 residues. V trimming: 3 bases; J trimming: 1 base; junction bases outside the gene matches: 8. The CDR3: CAWRAPGLSQETQYF. The CDR3 DNA sequence: TGTGCCTGGAGAGCGCCGGGACTATCCCAAGAGACCCAGTACTTC. Full variable domain (rest looked up from reference TRBV30 and TRBJ2-5): SQTIHQWPATLVQPVGSPLSLECTVEGTSNPNLYWYRQAAGRGLQLLFYSVGIGQISSEVPQNLSASRPQDRQFILSSKKLLLSDSGFYLCAWRAPGLSQETQYFGPGTRLLVL.

This rearrangement joins TRBV29-1 to TRBJ2-6; D could derive from TRBD1 or TRBD2 (6 bases each). The CDR3 runs to 15 residues. V was trimmed by 4 bases and J by 1 base, leaving 11 bases between them. The germline V gene has CDR1 SQVTM and CDR2 ANQGSEA. The CDR3 DNA is TGCAGCGTTGCGGGGGCCGGGTCTGGGGCCAACGTCCTGACTTTC. It translates to CSVAGAGSGANVLTF.

With respect to this clone: A clone one base away is much larger, so this may be a read error. Additional DNA sequences in this sample encode the identical CDR3. The chain combines TRBV5-1 with TRBJ2-2, with TRBD1 matching 11 bases. The CDR3 covers 15 residues. In germline, CDR1 is SGHRS, CDR2 YFSETQ. V lost 4 bases and J lost 5; bases outside the gene matches: 4. Written as DNA, the CDR3 is TGCGCCAGCAGCCCCGGGACAGGGGGTACCGGGGAGCTGTTTTTT. Translating it yields CASSPGTGGTGELFF. The full variable domain, with the rest looked up from reference TRBV5-1 and TRBJ2-2, is KAGVTQTPRYLIKTRGQQVTLSCSPISGHRSVSWYQQTPGQGLQFLFEYFSETQRNKGNFPGRFSGRQFSNSRSEMNVSTLELGDSALYLCASSPGTGGTGELFFGEGSRLTVL.

J is TRBJ1-3 and V is TRBV19, with a tentative D call TRBD1 (5 bases). Germline loops: CDR1 LNHDA, CDR2 SQIVND (reference sequence). Between the trimmed V and J ends, which lost 5 bases and 0 bases, there was a span of 14 bases. This CDR3 is 16 amino acids long. The CDR3 DNA is TGTGCCAGTAGTGAGACAGTTTCGAGCTCTGGAAACACCATATATTTT. This encodes CASSETVSSSGNTIYF.